The 30 T cell receptor beta chains below were found in one sample sequenced in a study of tissue T cells after allogeneic stem cell transplantation. Documented time point: mouse harvest day 14 after allogeneic transplant. Tail vein injection delivered 10^7 T-cell-depleted bone marrow cells and 10^6 splenic CD5+ T cells. Sequencing was performed with immunoSEQ multiplex PCR; in TCRdb, only in-frame clones are kept and a portion is missing. In the table there are about 8,300 clones, around 33% of which are singletons. What was sequenced was skin. The source is a female BALB/c mouse given C57BL/6 T cells with graft-versus-host disease after an allogeneic hematopoietic cell transplant.

Comment on this clone: Gene names denote mouse genes. The missing CDR3 end, 1 residue past where the read stops, is filled in from the germline J gene. The genes are TRBV13-1 and TRBJ1-1, with D maybe TRBD1 (6 bases). The CDR3 has 12 residues. Germline V gene sequence: CDR1 NSHNY, CDR2 SYGAGN. Trimming took 4 bases from V and 7 from J, leaving 11 bases between them. The CDR3 sequence: CASSLRDKEVFF. CDR3 DNA (partial): TGTGCCAGCAGTCTCCGGGACAAAGAAGTCTTC.

A note on this clone: The gene symbols are mouse symbols. The read ends 1 residue early relative to the CDR3; the germline J gene fills the gap. This chain connects TRBV13-2 to TRBJ2-1, with 9 bases lining up with TRBD1. The germline CDR1 and CDR2 sequences are NNHNN and SYGAGS (reference sequence). With V trimmed by 4 bases and J by 5 bases, 7 bases remained unmatched. This CDR3 region has 15 residues. CDR3 DNA (partial): TGTGCCAGCGGTCATTCCCGGGACAGGGATGCTGAGCAGTTC. It yields the protein CASGHSRDRDAEQF. The CDR3 as a whole reads CASGHSRDRDAEQFF.

By sample share, this clone is medium-sized. Gene and germline names: mouse. Coverage ceases 1 residue before the CDR3 finishes, and the germline J gene fills in the end. The chain carries TRBV26 and TRBJ1-3; unclear D gene. This CDR3 has 11 residues. With 5 bases removed from V and 4 bases from J, the gap between germline ends came to 3 bases. Germline CDR1 is KGHPV and CDR2 is FQNQEV (reference sequence). The part of the CDR3 DNA that was read is TGTGCCAGCAGTTCGGGAAATACGCTCTAT. It translates to CASSSGNTLY. The CDR3, in full, reads CASSSGNTLYF.

Of note for this clone: These gene names are mouse names. The read ends 1 residue before the CDR3 terminus; that terminus is restored from the germline J gene. The chain is built from TRBV5 and TRBJ1-4, with 10 positions matching TRBD1. The CDR3 has 15 residues. Germline CDR1 LGHNA, CDR2 YNLKQL (reference sequence). The V segment lost 4 bases and the J segment 3 bases; nucleotides outside the gene matches: 2. The CDR3 bases that were read are TGTGCCAGCAGCCCCGACAGGGGGCCCAACGAAAGATTATTT. Its protein product is CASSPDRGPNERLF. The full CDR3 protein is CASSPDRGPNERLFF.

This clone was observed a handful of times. Any gene name here is a mouse gene name. Read data end 1 residue before the CDR3 end; the end is taken from the germline J gene. The chain is built from TRBV26 and TRBJ2-5, with D tentatively TRBD2 (7 bases). Trimming removed 4 bases from V and 5 bases from J, with 10 bases in between. Germline lookup yields CDR1 KGHPV and CDR2 FQNQEV (reference sequence). This CDR3 has 13 residues. The CDR3: CASSPGGRDTQYF. CDR3 DNA, as far as it was read: TGTGCCAGCAGTCCCGGGGGGCGAGACACCCAGTAC.

As concerns this clone: Gene names refer to mouse genes. Read coverage stops 1 residue before the CDR3 terminus; the germline J gene supplies the remainder. J is TRBJ2-7 and V is TRBV12-1, with 9 bases aligning to TRBD2. CDR1 SGHSN and CDR2 HYEKVE come from the germline V gene. This CDR3 is built from 14 residues. J gave up 4 bases and V 0 bases, and 3 bases lay outside the gene matches. The CDR3: CASSLGDWEYEQYF. The CDR3 DNA, read in part, is TGTGCCAGCTCTCTCGGGGACTGGGAATATGAACAGTAC.

About this clone itself: The genes and germline here are from mouse. The sequence runs out 1 residue before the end of the CDR3; the remainder is reconstructed from the germline J gene. V gene TRBV20 combines with J gene TRBJ2-7; 8 bases are a match to TRBD2. This CDR3 has 12 amino acids. Trimming took 3 bases from V and 4 from J; bases not matched to a gene: 2. Germline V gene data show CDR1 as GFQATS and CDR2 as STVNSAI. CDR3 amino acids: CGASLGGYEQYF. The covered CDR3 bases are TGTGGTGCTAGCCTGGGGGGTTATGAACAGTAC.

This clone is termed medium-sized. Gene names are mouse gene names. Read coverage stops 1 residue before the CDR3 terminus; the germline J gene supplies the remainder. The rearrangement joins TRBV26 to TRBJ1-3; D is ambiguous. The V gene lost 4 bases and the J gene lost 4 bases, with 5 bases spanning the gap. The CDR3 extends over 12 amino acids. Germline-derived CDR1 and CDR2 are KGHPV and FQNQEV (reference sequence). The CDR3 loop is CASSPRGNTLYF. CDR3 DNA (partial): TGTGCCAGCAGTCCCCGGGGAAATACGCTCTAT.

Concerning this clone: Gene names refer to mouse genes. The observed sequence ends 1 residue before the CDR3 terminus, with the missing tail filled in from the germline J gene. This chain links TRBV26 with TRBJ1-1, with TRBD1 matching 8 bases. Per germline, CDR1 KGHPV and CDR2 FQNQEV (reference sequence). The V gene end was trimmed by 6 bases and the J gene end by 4 bases; junction bases not matched to a gene: 4. The CDR3 covers 13 residues. The CDR3 loop is CASRQGAGTEVFF. The part of the CDR3 DNA that was read is TGTGCCAGCAGGCAGGGGGCAGGCACAGAAGTCTTC.

On this clone: Genes here carry mouse names. Read sequence stops 1 residue before the CDR3 end, and the germline J gene provides the missing end. The rearrangement uses TRBV29 and TRBJ1-4; tentative D call: TRBD1 (5 bases). Germline V gene data show CDR1 as MSHET and CDR2 as SYDVDS. Trimming took off 5 bases at V and 0 bases at J, with 7 bases between the two ends. CDR3 length: 14 amino acids. CDR3 bases read: TGTGCTAGCAGTGGGGGAATTTCCAACGAAAGATTATTT. Encoded protein: CASSGGISNERLF. The whole CDR3 sequence reads CASSGGISNERLFF.

With regard to this clone: The genes and germline here are from mouse. The read comes to an end 1 residue before the CDR3 does, leaving the germline J gene to fill in the end. The rearrangement links TRBV14 to TRBJ1-6, with 7 bases matching TRBD1. Being an ORF, TRBJ1-6 has a function that is uncertain. J was trimmed by 14 bases and V by 1 base; bases with no gene match: 3. The CDR3 length is 12 residues. Germline CDR1 reads SGHDT; CDR2 reads FRDEAV. CDR3 DNA, as far as it was read: TGTGCCAGCAGTTTCCCAGGGGGTTCCCTCTAC. Amino acids: CASSFPGGSLY. The whole CDR3 protein is CASSFPGGSLYF.

This clone is termed medium-sized. Mouse germline and gene names are used. The sequenced fragment ends 1 residue before the CDR3 boundary, so the rest is inferred from the germline J gene. This chain links TRBV1 with TRBJ1-4; D uncertain. The CDR3 consists of 13 residues. Germline V CDR1 and CDR2: NSQYPW, LRSPGD (reference sequence). Trimming shortened V by 0 bases and J by 7 bases, and 6 bases separated the two germline ends. The CDR3 is CTCSAERGERLFF. The CDR3 DNA, read in part, is TGCACCTGCAGTGCAGAAAGAGGCGAAAGATTATTT.

A note on this clone: Germline and genes here are mouse. The read finishes 1 residue shy of the CDR3 end, and the germline J gene is used to complete it. This rearrangement joins TRBV26 to TRBJ1-6, with 10 bases that match TRBD1. TRBJ1-6 is recorded as an ORF, its role being uncertain. This CDR3 is 14 amino acids long. Germline V gene data show CDR1 as KGHPV and CDR2 as FQNQEV (reference sequence). The ends lost 6 bases at V and 9 bases at J; junction bases unmatched: 5. The sequenced CDR3 bases are TGTGCCAGCAGGCCCCGGACAGGGGGTTCGCCCCTCTAC. This translates into CASRPRTGGSPLY. The full CDR3 protein is CASRPRTGGSPLYF.

As to this clone: The germline and genes are mouse ones. The sequenced fragment ends 1 residue before the CDR3 boundary, so the rest is inferred from the germline J gene. J is TRBJ1-5 and V is TRBV1; 11 bases fit TRBD1. V dropped 2 bases and J dropped 0; count of bases not matched to a gene: 3. The V gene's germline CDR1 is NSQYPW and CDR2 LRSPGD (reference sequence). The CDR3 is made up of 17 amino acids. The DNA read from the CDR3 is TGCACCTGCAGTGCAAGGGACAGGGGGTATAACAACCAGGCTCCGCTT. It yields the protein CTCSARDRGYNNQAPL. The full CDR3 sequence reads CTCSARDRGYNNQAPLF.

Sample share makes this clone medium-sized. Genes here carry mouse names. Read sequence stops 1 residue before the CDR3 end, and the germline J gene provides the missing end. This chain links TRBV26 with TRBJ1-3; D ambiguous. The ends were cut back, 5 bases at V and 0 bases at J, with 2 bases in the middle. The length of the CDR3 is 12 residues. Per the germline V gene, CDR1 is KGHPV and CDR2 is FQNQEV (reference sequence). CDR3: CASSNSGNTLYF. The part of the CDR3 DNA that was read is TGTGCCAGCAGTAATTCTGGAAATACGCTCTAT.

This clone is deemed medium-sized. Gene labels here are mouse ones. The read comes to an end 1 residue before the CDR3 does, leaving the germline J gene to fill in the end. The J gene is TRBJ1-1, the V gene TRBV4; tentatively, D is TRBD1 (6 bases). Germline V gene data show CDR1 as LGHDT and CDR2 as YNNKQL (reference sequence). This CDR3 is 14 amino acids long. Trimming took off 4 bases at V and 0 bases at J, with 9 bases between the two ends. CDR3 sequence reads: CASSLQGANTEVFF. The DNA read from the CDR3 is TGTGCCAGCAGCTTACAGGGCGCAAACACAGAAGTCTTC.

In regard to this clone: Gene names are the mouse ones. From the germline J gene comes the end of the CDR3, since the read stops 1 residue before it. The rearrangement links TRBV13-1 to TRBJ2-4; D remains unclear. From germline, CDR1 is NSHNY and CDR2 SYGAGN. The CDR3 extends over 12 amino acids. V lost 0 bases and J lost 4, with 3 bases in between. CDR3 amino acids: CASSDGENTLYF. Incomplete CDR3 DNA: TGTGCCAGCAGTGATGGGGAAAACACCTTGTAC.

Notes on this clone: The gene names here belong to mouse. The read terminates 1 residue ahead of where the CDR3 ends, so the germline J gene completes it. The chain uses TRBV29 and TRBJ2-2, with D perhaps TRBD1 (5 bases). V was pared by 6 bases and J by 7 bases, with 9 bases between. The germline V gene encodes CDR1 MSHET and CDR2 SYDVDS. There are 12 residues in the CDR3. The sequenced CDR3 bases are TGTGCTAGCAGCCCAGGGTTCGGGCAGCTCTAC. Its protein is CASSPGFGQLY. The entire CDR3 protein is CASSPGFGQLYF.

This clone was counted a few times. Gene names denote mouse genes. Incomplete CDR3 DNA: TGCTCCAGCCGACAGTATAACAACCAGGCTCCGCTT. It specifies CSSRQYNNQAPL. The complete CDR3 sequence is CSSRQYNNQAPLF. The J gene is TRBJ1-5, the V gene TRBV23; the DNA was not compared with TRBD1, the D call given in the table. The observed sequence ends 1 residue before the CDR3 terminus, with the missing tail filled in from the germline J gene. The germline V gene has CDR1 KGHTA and CDR2 FQNQQP. The CDR3 sequence is 13 residues long.

Concerning this clone: Germline and genes here are mouse. The CDR3 end is not reached by the read, which stops 1 residue before it; the germline J gene fills it in. The rearrangement links TRBV12-1 to TRBJ1-4; TRBD1 aligns across 9 bases. This CDR3 contains 16 residues. Germline CDR1 and CDR2: SGHSN and HYEKVE. V was clipped by 4 bases and J by 1 base; unmatched bases: 6. CDR3 sequence: CASSLGTGNSNERLFF. The covered CDR3 bases are TGTGCCAGCTCCCTAGGGACAGGGAATTCCAACGAAAGATTATTT.

This clone was seen a handful of times. Genes and germline are mouse. Read data end 1 residue before the CDR3 end; the end is taken from the germline J gene. The chain uses TRBV12-2 and TRBJ2-1; D ambiguous. V gave up 0 bases and J gave up 1 base, with 9 bases separating them. The CDR3 loop spans 15 amino acids. CDR1 and CDR2 (germline): SGHLS, HYDKME. The sequenced CDR3 bases are TGTGCCAGCTCTCTCTTTTGGGTAAACTATGCTGAGCAGTTC. Amino acids: CASSLFWVNYAEQF. The full-length CDR3 reads as CASSLFWVNYAEQFF. Using reference TRBV12-2 and TRBJ2-1 for the parts outside the CDR3, the full variable domain is NSGVVQSPRYIIKGKGERSILKCIPISGHLSVAWYQQTQGQELKFFIQHYDKMERDKGNLPSRFSVQQFDDYHSEMNMSALELEDSAVYFCASSLFWVNYAEQFFGPGTRLTVL.

By proportion, this clone is medium-sized. Gene labels here are mouse ones. The CDR3 extends 1 residue past the end of the read, so its final part is completed from the germline J gene. The V call is TRBV2, the J call TRBJ1-5; maybe TRBD1 (6 bases). CDR3 length: 13 residues. V lost 0 bases, J lost 6 bases, and 6 bases lay in between. Germline CDR1 is LGHNA and CDR2 is YSYQKL. CDR3 DNA, as far as it was read: TGTGCCAGCAGCCAAGACAGGGGCCAGGCTCCGCTT. Protein product: CASSQDRGQAPL. The full-length CDR3 reads as CASSQDRGQAPLF.

This clone was found a few times. Gene names denote mouse genes. Sequencing ends 1 residue short of the CDR3 end; the germline J gene provides the rest. The rearrangement links TRBV3 to TRBJ1-3; unclear D gene. The CDR3 runs 15 residues. Trimming took off 1 base at V and 0 bases at J, with 7 bases between the two ends. Germline V CDR1 and CDR2: SNHLY, FYNGKV (reference sequence). The CDR3 protein is CASSLDGNSGNTLYF. CDR3 DNA (partial): TGTGCCAGCAGCTTAGACGGGAATTCTGGAAATACGCTCTAT.

In the case of this clone: The gene names given are mouse names. Read sequence stops 1 residue before the CDR3 end, and the germline J gene provides the missing end. This chain connects TRBV13-2 to TRBJ2-3; D not resolved. The V gene lost 0 bases and the J gene lost 0 bases, with 8 bases spanning the gap. Germline assignment: CDR1 NNHNN and CDR2 SYGAGS (reference sequence). The CDR3 runs 15 residues. CDR3 DNA, as far as it was read: TGTGCCAGCGGTGATGTTGGGTCTAGTGCAGAAACGCTGTAT. Translated, it gives CASGDVGSSAETLY. In full, the CDR3 reads CASGDVGSSAETLYF.

This clone was recorded a few times. The gene names here belong to mouse. The missing CDR3 end, 1 residue past where the read stops, is filled in from the germline J gene. The gene calls are TRBV23 and TRBJ1-1; the D call of TRBD1 is as the table states it, not checked on the DNA. The CDR3 extends over 13 amino acids. Germline CDR1 is KGHTA and CDR2 is FQNQQP. The CDR3 spells CSSGEGANTEVFF. Incomplete CDR3 DNA: TGCTCCAGCGGGGAGGGGGCCAACACAGAAGTCTTC.

About this clone: The genes are named according to mouse. Sequencing ends 1 residue short of the CDR3 end; the germline J gene provides the rest. This chain uses TRBV14 with TRBJ2-7; 12 nucleotides line up with TRBD2. Unmatched junction bases numbered 8, after V lost 5 bases and J lost 5 bases. CDR3 length: 15 amino acids. The germline V gene encodes CDR1 SGHDT and CDR2 FRDEAV. CDR3 DNA (partial): TGTGCCAGCAGCCGACTGGGGGGGCGCGTGAATGAACAGTAC. Amino acids: CASSRLGGRVNEQY. The whole CDR3 sequence reads CASSRLGGRVNEQYF.

With regard to this clone: The genes are named according to mouse. With the read ending 1 residue before the CDR3 end, the germline J gene is used to fill in that end. The chain employs TRBV26 and TRBJ2-3; D not certain. CDR1 and CDR2 (germline): KGHPV, FQNQEV (reference sequence). The V end lost 2 bases, the J end lost 0 bases, and 3 bases lay between the germline ends. The CDR3 is made up of 13 amino acids. The chain's CDR3 is CASSLRSAETLYF. CDR3 DNA (partial): TGTGCCAGCAGTCTGCGGAGTGCAGAAACGCTGTAT.

Details on this clone: The germline and genes are mouse ones. The read ends 1 residue early relative to the CDR3; the germline J gene fills the gap. This rearrangement joins TRBV12-1 to TRBJ1-4; 7 nucleotides match TRBD1. In germline, CDR1 is SGHSN, CDR2 HYEKVE. This CDR3 is built from 15 residues. The V and J ends lost 2 bases and 0 bases, in that order; junction bases with no gene match: 2. CDR3 DNA, as far as it was read: TGTGCCAGCTCTCACAGGGGAATTTCCAACGAAAGATTATTT. This encodes CASSHRGISNERLF. The full CDR3 is CASSHRGISNERLFF.

Turning to this clone: Mouse germline and gene names are used. The read falls 1 residue short of the CDR3 end, and the missing part is taken from the germline J gene. The chain uses TRBV26 and TRBJ2-7; D remains ambiguous. Trimming cost V 0 bases and J 0 bases, with 9 bases left between them. From germline, CDR1 is KGHPV and CDR2 FQNQEV (reference sequence). The CDR3 sequence is 15 residues long. The covered CDR3 bases are TGTGCCAGCAGTCTGTCCCGGGCCAGCTCCTATGAACAGTAC. Amino acids: CASSLSRASSYEQY. The CDR3, in full, reads CASSLSRASSYEQYF.

This clone was seen only a few times. Gene labels here are mouse ones. The read comes to an end 1 residue before the CDR3 does, leaving the germline J gene to fill in the end. This chain joins TRBV13-1 and TRBJ1-2; 8 bases are a match to TRBD1. The trim removed 3 bases at V and 3 bases at J, leaving 7 bases unmatched. Germline V gives CDR1 NSHNY, CDR2 SYGAGN. This CDR3 has 15 amino acids. The DNA read from the CDR3 is TGTGCCAGCAGTGTCTCCGGGACAGGAGACTCCGACTACACC. It encodes CASSVSGTGDSDYT. The full CDR3 protein is CASSVSGTGDSDYTF.